The sample holds a few counts of the clone carrying this TCR beta chain. The antigen remains undetermined. The CDR3 consists of 13 residues. Germline CDR1 SGDLS, CDR2 YYNGEE. These data originate in a study of blood T cells in healthy people across ages. General study results and limits: Per million T cells, TCR beta diversity dropped about linearly as age rose. Long-lived and aged donors differed, with more naive CD4+ cells and higher diversity in the long-lived.

Then a second PCR, running roughly 7 to 11 cycles, was carried out with a sample-barcoded 5' primer and a J-beta primer mix. From each sample, at least 3 million paired-end reads containing CDR3 were obtained. Using its own MiXCR run on the 5' RACE reads, TCRdb lists one record per CDR3 protein. This table has under 2,000,000 distinct CDR3 sequences, roughly 52% appearing once. This sequence originates from a woman in her thirties or forties in good health. Sequencing was performed on blood. The chain uses TRBV9 and TRBJ2-4; a possible D gene is TRBD1 (5 bases). TRBJ2-7 explains the end of the DNA better; the J call may be wrong. CDR3 residues: CASSVDTHYEQYF. The CDR3 nucleotides are TGTGCCAGCAGCGTGGACACCCACTACGAGCAGTACTTC.